This is a list of T cell receptor beta chains from one sample in a study of blood T cell repertoires in COVID-19. Using immunoSEQ multiplex PCR, the repertoire was profiled, and TCRdb retains in-frame clones only, with some absent. This table has roughly 250,000 clones, around 85% appearing once. Sequencing was done on a sample of peripheral blood. The receptors come from a human donor with COVID-19, enrolled during active disease. The donor label of this sample is uncertain. The CDR3 runs from the conserved cysteine through the conserved F or W. The order of the fields is clone size, V gene, D gene, J gene, CDR3 DNA, CDR3 protein. The D gene is left open where the match is weak. Size is stated for part of the rows, as once, few or many counts, or as a class when the clone is expanded.

NA,TRBV5-1,NA,TRBJ1-1,TGCGCCAGCAGCTTTACCGACATGAACACTGAAGCTTTCTTT,CASSFTDMNTEAFF
once,TRBV24-1,TRBD1,TRBJ1-1,TGTGCCACCAGTGATTCAGCAGGGGGGCAAACTGAAGCTTTCTTT,CATSDSAGGQTEAFF
NA,TRBV24-1,NA,TRBJ1-2,TGTGCCACCAGCCGCCCTTACGGACAGACGGCTAACTATGGCTACACCTTC,CATSRPYGQTANYGYTF
NA,TRBV28,NA,TRBJ1-4,TGTGCCAGCACCCTACAGGGAGGGGAAAAACTGTTTTTT,CASTLQGGEKLFF
NA,TRBV10-3,NA,TRBJ2-5,TGTGCCATCAGTGACCGGGGAGGGACACAAGAGACCCAGTACTTC,CAISDRGGTQETQYF
NA,TRBV25-1,TRBD2,TRBJ2-1,TGTGCCAGCAGCAGTAGCGGGAAGTACAATGAGCAGTTCTTC,CASSSSGKYNEQFF
few,TRBV2,NA,TRBJ1-4,TGTGCCAGTGCGACTCTTATTTTTGAAAAACTGTTTTTT,CASATLIFEKLFF
NA,TRBV7-8,TRBD2,TRBJ2-2,TGTGCCAGCAGCCTGATGACTAGCGGGAGTGGGACCGGGGAGCTGTTTTTT,CASSLMTSGSGTGELFF
NA,TRBV27,TRBD1,TRBJ2-7,TGTGCCAGCAGTCCCTACAAAGTGACAGGGGAGTACTACGAGCAGTACTTC,CASSPYKVTGEYYEQYF
NA,TRBV3-1/TRBV3-2,NA,TRBJ2-3,TGTGCCAGCAGCCAAAGTTGGGCGGGAACAGATACGCAGTATTTT,CASSQSWAGTDTQYF
NA,TRBV5-1,TRBD1,TRBJ1-1,TGCGCCAGCAGCCATGGTCAGGGGGCTGGGACTGAAGCTTTCTTT,CASSHGQGAGTEAFF
NA,TRBV9,NA,TRBJ2-2,TGTGCCAGCAGCGTATCGGGGTTCAACACCGGGGAGCTGTTTTTT,CASSVSGFNTGELFF
NA,TRBV23-1,NA,TRBJ2-2,TGCGCCAGCAGTCTGACAAAGAACACCGGGGAGCTGTTTTTT,CASSLTKNTGELFF
once,TRBV18,NA,TRBJ2-5,TGTGCCAGCTCACTGACAGACTCGGAAGGGACCCAGTACTTC,CASSLTDSEGTQYF
NA,TRBV3-1/TRBV3-2,TRBD2,TRBJ2-7,TGTGCCAGCAGCCAAGGCGGGCGGGGGACCTACGAGCAGTACTTC,CASSQGGRGTYEQYF
NA,TRBV10-3,NA,TRBJ2-1,TGTGCCATCAGTGCGGGGGAACGTGAGCAGTTCTTC,CAISAGEREQFF
NA,TRBV5-1,NA,TRBJ2-2,TGCGCCAGCAGCTTGTCAGGGGATGACACCGGGGAGCTGTTTTTT,CASSLSGDDTGELFF
NA,TRBV7-6,NA,TRBJ2-2,TGTGCCAGCAGCTTAGGACCCCCCCGGGGCACCGGGGAGCTGTTTTTT,CASSLGPPRGTGELFF
NA,TRBV29-1,NA,TRBJ1-2,TGCAGCGTCCGTAGGGAGTCTGGCTACACCTTC,CSVRRESGYTF
NA,TRBV10-3,NA,TRBJ2-1,TGTGCCATCACGAGGGAGAGAAATGAGCAGTTCTTC,CAITRERNEQFF
NA,TRBV10-2,TRBD2,TRBJ2-1,TGCGCCAGCGGGGGCGGGACTAGCGGTCACTACAATGAGCAGTTCTTC,CASGGGTSGHYNEQFF